This passage covers 13 T cell receptor beta chains from one sample sequenced in a study of T cells after posttransplantation cyclophosphamide. A marrow graft followed busulfan-fludarabine conditioning, with cyclophosphamide on days +3 and +4. Repertoires were generated with immunoSEQ multiplex PCR, while TCRdb's copy carries only in-frame clones and drops some. This sample carries 15,000 to 20,000 clones, approximately 86% of them seen once, and the ten largest clones take just under 7.5%. The specimen comprised PBMCs, sampled after allogeneic stem cell transplant with posttransplant cyclophosphamide. All receptors derive from a female patient aged 40 to 55 who received an allogeneic stem cell transplant from a related donor, was CMV-positive, and had no GVHD. Some T cells may originate from the graft donor.

About this clone: One junction end does not reproduce the germline sequence, and a read error may be involved. This chain connects TRBV6-6 to TRBJ1-2; D not resolved. This CDR3 comprises 12 residues. Germline V lookup: CDR1 MNHNY, CDR2 SVGAGI (reference sequence). The CDR3 bases are TGTGCCAGCAGTTACTCGAGGGCCTTCTACGGCTTC. This sequence encodes CASSYSRAFYGF.

The J gene is TRBJ1-4, the V gene TRBV11-2; 10 nucleotides match TRBD1. The CDR3 has 14 residues. CDR1 SGHAT and CDR2 FQNNGV come from the germline V gene. The trim removed 5 bases at V and 8 bases at J, leaving 5 bases unmatched. The DNA of the CDR3 is TGTGCCAGCAGCCCGGGACAGGGGAGCGAAAAACTGTTTTTT. This encodes CASSPGQGSEKLFF.

The chain links TRBV9 to TRBJ2-2, with 7 bases aligning to TRBD1. CDR1 is SGDLS and CDR2 is YYNGEE in the germline V gene. The CDR3 extends over 16 amino acids. J gave up 1 base and V 3 bases, and 6 bases lay outside the gene matches. CDR3 in amino acids: CASSAMGQLNTGELFF. CDR3 DNA sequence: TGTGCCAGCAGCGCAATGGGACAGTTGAACACCGGGGAGCTGTTTTTT. The complete variable domain, with remaining parts taken from reference TRBV9 and TRBJ2-2, reads DSGVTQTPKHLITATGQRVTLRCSPRSGDLSVYWYQQSLDQGLQFLIQYYNGEERAKGNILERFSAQQFPDLHSELNLSSLELGDSALYFCASSAMGQLNTGELFFGEGSRLTVL.

The J gene is TRBJ2-5, the V gene TRBV29-1, with TRBD1 matching 7 bases. The CDR3 runs to 11 residues. J gave up 4 bases and V 7 bases, and 3 bases lay outside the gene matches. Germline assignment: CDR1 SQVTM and CDR2 ANQGSEA. The CDR3 loop reads CSGWTGETQYF. CDR3 nucleotide sequence: TGCAGCGGATGGACAGGAGAGACCCAGTACTTC.

This clone occurred a few times. The V gene is TRBV19, the J gene TRBJ2-7; TRBD2 matches at 14 bases. CDR1 LNHDA and CDR2 SQIVND come from the germline V gene (reference sequence). The CDR3 has 16 amino acids. V gave up 4 bases and J gave up 3 bases; unmatched junction bases: 5. The CDR3 sequence: CASSRGGTSGSYEQYF. In DNA, the CDR3 is TGTGCCAGTAGTAGGGGAGGGACTAGCGGGAGCTACGAGCAGTACTTC.

This sequence joins TRBV19 and TRBJ1-1; 8 nucleotides line up with TRBD1. The junction had 17 bases not matched to a gene; V was cut back by 3 bases and J by 11 bases. The CDR3 runs 16 residues. Germline V CDR1 and CDR2: LNHDA, SQIVND (reference sequence). CDR3 coding DNA: TGTGCCAGTAGTATTGCTGTTACCGGGACAGGAGGAGGGGCTTTCTTT. Encoded protein: CASSIAVTGTGGGAFF.

CDR3 nucleotides: TGTGCCATCAGTAACGCACAGGGGAATGAGCAGTTCTTC. Amino acid sequence: CAISNAQGNEQFF. The chain combines TRBV10-3 with TRBJ2-1; 7 bases match TRBD1. With 5 bases clipped from V and 7 bases from J, the junction kept 5 bases outside the gene matches. This CDR3 has 13 amino acids. Germline V CDR1 and CDR2: ENHRY, SYGVKD.

The CDR3 DNA reads TGTGCCAGCTCACCGCGCGGGACTAGCGGGTCCGGGGAGCTGTTTTTT. Its protein is CASSPRGTSGSGELFF. The rearrangement joins TRBV18 to TRBJ2-2; TRBD2 aligns across 12 bases. J was trimmed by 6 bases and V by 3 bases; bases with no gene match: 5. The CDR3 runs 16 residues. Germline values: CDR1 KGHSH, CDR2 LQKENI.

The rearrangement uses TRBV28 and TRBJ1-2; 8 nucleotides agree with TRBD1. With V trimmed by 5 bases and J by 13 bases, 6 bases remained unmatched. Germline V gene lookup returns CDR1 MDHEN and CDR2 SYDVKM. The length of the CDR3 is 11 residues. Here the CDR3 DNA reads TGTGCCAGCAGTGCCCGGACAGGGTGCACCTTC. Translating gives CASSARTGCTF.

The genes are TRBV5-6 and TRBJ2-1; D remains ambiguous. The germline V gene has CDR1 SGHDT and CDR2 YYEEEE. V was pared by 6 bases and J by 0 bases, with 10 bases between. The CDR3 contains 14 residues. For the CDR3, the DNA is TGTGCCAGCATCGGGTCGAGCTCCTACAATGAGCAGTTCTTC. It specifies CASIGSSSYNEQFF.

The chain links TRBV7-2 to TRBJ1-1; D remains unclear. The V gene lost 5 bases and the J gene lost 0 bases, with 10 bases spanning the gap. Germline-derived CDR1 and CDR2 are SGHTA and FQGNSA. The CDR3 loop spans 14 amino acids. The CDR3 bases are TGTGCCAGCAGCCAGGCAGGTATGAACACTGAAGCTTTCTTT. Translating it yields CASSQAGMNTEAFF.

This chain links TRBV10-3 with TRBJ2-1, with 7 bases identical to TRBD2. The germline gives CDR1 ENHRY, CDR2 SYGVKD. Unmatched junction bases numbered 8, after V lost 0 bases and J lost 3 bases. This CDR3 contains 17 residues. The CDR3 DNA reads as TGTGCCATCAGTGAGTCTGGGGGGGAGAGGCTCTACAATGAGCAGTTCTTC. Translating it yields CAISESGGERLYNEQFF.

V usage is TRBV19 and J usage is TRBJ2-7; 10 bases match TRBD2. The CDR3 has 14 amino acids. With V trimmed by 7 bases and J by 2 bases, 5 bases remained unmatched. Germline CDR1 LNHDA, CDR2 SQIVND (reference sequence). The CDR3 reads CASKASGRTYEQYF. For the CDR3, the DNA is TGTGCCAGTAAGGCTAGCGGGAGAACCTACGAGCAGTACTTC.